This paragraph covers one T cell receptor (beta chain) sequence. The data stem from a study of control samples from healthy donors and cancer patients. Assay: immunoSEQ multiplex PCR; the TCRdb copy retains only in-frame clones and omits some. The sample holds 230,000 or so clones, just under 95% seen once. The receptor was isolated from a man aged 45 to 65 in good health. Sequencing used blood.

The CDR3 sequence is CASSQDPRREQFF. The CDR3 nucleotides read TGCGCCAGCAGCCAAGATCCCAGGCGGGAGCAGTTCTTC. This rearrangement joins TRBV4-3 to TRBJ2-1; D is unresolved. With 0 bases removed from V and 10 bases from J, the gap between germline ends came to 10 bases. Per the germline V gene, CDR1 is LGHNA and CDR2 is YSLEER. CDR3 length: 13 residues.